This is a list of T cell receptor beta chains from one sample in a study of shared clonotypes between healthy human individuals. Method: immunoSEQ multiplex PCR; TCRdb's copy keeps in-frame clones and lacks some. The table shows over 2 million clones, with 95% occurring only once. The specimen sequenced was naive CD4+ T cells sorted from blood. The receptors stem from a man in his late teens or twenties in good health. Each CDR3 is given with its conserved first and last residue. The D gene is left open where the match is weak. The listing skips clone size in some rows; elsewhere it reads once, few, many or a size class.

d_call clone_size j_call v_call cdr3_nt cdr3_aa
NA NA TRBJ1-2 TRBV5-1 TGCGCCAGCAGCTTGGGGCGGACGTACCCTAACTATGGCTACACCTTC CASSLGRTYPNYGYTF
NA once TRBJ1-6 TRBV27 TGTGCCAGCAGTTCATATACCACAGGGAATTCACCCCTCCACTTT CASSSYTTGNSPLHF
NA NA TRBJ1-6 TRBV30 TGTGCCTCCAACCTCGGGGGGACTAATTCACCCCTCCACTTT CASNLGGTNSPLHF
NA NA TRBJ1-5 TRBV7-8 TGTGCCAGCAGCTTAGCGCGAGTAGGACCCCATCAGCCCCAGCATTTT CASSLARVGPHQPQHF
NA NA TRBJ1-1 TRBV28 TGTGCCAGCAGGTCGGACACTGAAGCTTTCTTT CASRSDTEAFF
NA NA TRBJ1-4 TRBV7-9 TGTGCCAGCAGCTTATCGGCAGGGAGAGTTAATGAAAAACTGTTTTTT CASSLSAGRVNEKLFF
NA NA TRBJ1-6 TRBV7-6 TGTGCCAGCAGCTTACAGGGGAATTCACCCCTCCACTTT CASSLQGNSPLHF
NA NA TRBJ1-2 TRBV2 TGTGCCAGCAGTGAGGAGAACCTCCGCTATCGCTACACCTTC CASSEENLRYRYTF
NA NA TRBJ1-4 TRBV7-8 TGTGCCAGCAGTTCATGGCAGGGAGGCGAAAAACTGTTTTTT CASSSWQGGEKLFF
TRBD1 NA TRBJ1-5 TRBV10-3 TGTGCCACTTCTGAGACAGGGAGTGATCAGCCCCAGCATTTT CATSETGSDQPQHF
NA NA TRBJ2-5 TRBV14 TGTGCCAGCAGCCTAGACCCCGTAGTGGAGACCCAGTACTTC CASSLDPVVETQYF
NA NA TRBJ2-7 TRBV25-1 TGTGCCAGCAGTGATCCTCTCGTCTCCTACGAGCAGTACTTC CASSDPLVSYEQYF
TRBD1 NA TRBJ2-2 TRBV7-9 TGTGCCAGCAGCTTTGGGACAGGGGCCTCCGTTCAGCACACCGGGGAGCTGTTTTTT CASSFGTGASVQHTGELFF
NA few TRBJ2-7 TRBV2 TGTGCCAGCAGCCCCGGGACGGCGGGCTCCTACGAGCAGTACTTC CASSPGTAGSYEQYF
NA NA TRBJ2-3 TRBV7-2 TGTGCCAGCAGCTTATCCCCAGATACGCAGTATTTT CASSLSPDTQYF
NA NA TRBJ2-1 TRBV2 TGTGCCAGCAGCATTCGGGAGCCGTACAATGAGCAGTTCTTC CASSIREPYNEQFF
TRBD1 once TRBJ1-1 TRBV29-1 TGCAGCGCGGACAGGACCTTAAACACTGAAGCTTTCTTT CSADRTLNTEAFF
NA once TRBJ2-5 TRBV5-1 TGCGCCAGCAGCTCCGCGACCCAAGCCCAAGAGACCCAGTACTTC CASSSATQAQETQYF
NA NA TRBJ2-5 TRBV30 TGTGCCTGGAGTTTGGGTTGGGAGACCCAGTACTTC CAWSLGWETQYF
NA NA TRBJ2-4 TRBV30 TGTGCCTGGAGTGGGGGACGGTTAGCCAAAAACATTCAGTACTTC CAWSGGRLAKNIQYF
NA NA TRBJ2-7 TRBV6-5 TGTGCCAGCAGTTACGGGGCCGACTCGAGCTACGAGCAGTACTTC CASSYGADSSYEQYF
NA NA TRBJ1-4 TRBV11-2 TGTGCCAGCAGCTACCAAGGGGGGGCCCTTCGTGAAAAACTGTTTTTT CASSYQGGALREKLFF
NA NA TRBJ2-7 TRBV11-2 TGTGCCAGCAGCTTAGAGTCACAGAGCTCCTACGAGCAGTACTTC CASSLESQSSYEQYF
TRBD1 once TRBJ2-2 TRBV5-1 TGCGCCAGCAGCAGAAGGACAGGGACGAACACCGGGGAGCTGTTTTTT CASSRRTGTNTGELFF
TRBD1 NA TRBJ1-4 TRBV5-1 TGCGCCACAGAAGGTAGGGGGCTAAATGAAAAACTGTTTTTT CATEGRGLNEKLFF
NA NA TRBJ2-7 TRBV7-9 TGTGCCAGCAGCTTGGGGGCTAGCCTCCTCCCCTACGAGCAGTACTTC CASSLGASLLPYEQYF
NA NA TRBJ2-5 TRBV7-3 TGTGCCAGCAGCTTATGGGTTGGGGAGACCCAGTACTTC CASSLWVGETQYF
NA NA TRBJ1-2 TRBV5-1 TGCGCCAGCAGCCTGGGACCCATGACAGCGGCTAACTATGGCTACACCTTC CASSLGPMTAANYGYTF
NA few TRBJ1-5 TRBV7-4 TGTGCCAGCAGCTTAGACCCCCAGGGGATAAGCAATCAGCCCCAGCATTTT CASSLDPQGISNQPQHF
NA NA TRBJ1-1 TRBV6-1 TGTGCCAGCAGTGAAGATTGGTGGTTGAACACTGAAGCTTTCTTT CASSEDWWLNTEAFF
TRBD2 NA TRBJ2-5 TRBV30 TGTGCCTGGAGTGGGGGGGGTGGAGAGACCCAGTACTTC CAWSGGGGETQYF
NA NA TRBJ1-4 TRBV4-1 TGCGCCAGCAGCCAAACAACAGGGAATAATGAAAAACTGTTTTTT CASSQTTGNNEKLFF
NA NA TRBJ1-5 TRBV5-8 TGTGCCAGCAGCGTTAATAGCGATCAGCCCCAGCATTTT CASSVNSDQPQHF
NA NA TRBJ2-7 TRBV9 TGTGCCAGCAGCGTAGAGGCAGCCCGCGAGCAGTACTTC CASSVEAAREQYF
NA once TRBJ2-7 TRBV19 TGTGCCAGTAGTATAACAACAGGGAGCTCCTACGAGCAGTACTTC CASSITTGSSYEQYF
NA NA TRBJ2-7 TRBV5-8 TGTGCCAGCAGCTTAAAGGCAGCGTACCCGACCTACGAGCAGTACTTC CASSLKAAYPTYEQYF
NA NA TRBJ1-4 TRBV19 TGTGCCAGTAGTATTAACGGGGCGCAGGAAAAACTGTTTTTT CASSINGAQEKLFF
NA once TRBJ2-5 TRBV7-2 TGTGCCAGCAGCTTAGGTTCCCCCACCGGGGAGACCCAGTACTTC CASSLGSPTGETQYF
NA once TRBJ1-2 TRBV5-4 TGTGCCAGCAGCTTGCACTCCGGCAATCTGAACTATGGCTACACCTTC CASSLHSGNLNYGYTF
NA NA TRBJ1-4 TRBV27 TGTGCCAGCAGTCGACTCGAATTAACTAATGAAAAACTGTTTTTT CASSRLELTNEKLFF
TRBD2 NA TRBJ2-5 TRBV7-8 TGTGCCAGCAGCTTAGCCGGGTGGGGACTAGTTGGCGACTTC CASSLAGWGLVGDF
TRBD2 NA TRBJ2-1 TRBV5-1 TGCGCCAGCAGCCCGGGAGGGCCTTACAATGAGCAGTTCTTC CASSPGGPYNEQFF
NA once TRBJ1-2 TRBV6-5 TGTGCCAGCAGTTACAGGGGGACCGGCTATGGCTACACCTTC CASSYRGTGYGYTF
NA NA TRBJ1-1 TRBV5-6 TGTGCCAGCAGCTGGAATCAGGGGTCTGAAGCTTTCTTT CASSWNQGSEAFF
TRBD1 NA TRBJ1-4 TRBV5-4 TGTGCCAGCAGCTTGGGACAGGGAGGGTATAATGAAAAACTGTTTTTT CASSLGQGGYNEKLFF
NA NA TRBJ2-7 TRBV10-1 TGCGCCAGCAGTGAGCAACAGGCTGGGGCCTACGAGCAGTACTTC CASSEQQAGAYEQYF
NA NA TRBJ2-3 TRBV6-5 TGTGCCAGCAGTTACTCGAAAGGCGATACGCAGTATTTT CASSYSKGDTQYF
NA NA TRBJ2-3 TRBV6-1 TGTGCCAGCAGTGCCCGACTAGGGTGGGACACAGATACGCAGTATTTT CASSARLGWDTDTQYF
NA once TRBJ1-2 TRBV19 TGTGCCAGTAGTATGACAGGAGAGGGATATGGCTACACCTTC CASSMTGEGYGYTF
NA NA TRBJ2-7 TRBV27 TGTGCCAGCACCTCGACGCCGAGCTCCTACGAGCAGTACTTC CASTSTPSSYEQYF
NA NA TRBJ2-3 TRBV30 TGTGCCTGGAGTGTACCAGGAGATACGCAGTATTTT CAWSVPGDTQYF